The TCR beta chain described here comes from a study of PD-1 blockade in classical Hodgkin lymphoma. In the case of this clone: Its antigen remains unknown.

TCRdb's table, derived via immunoSEQ multiplex PCR, lists solely in-frame clones and lacks some. The repertoire holds roughly 36,000 clones, with 77% as singletons. V lost 2 bases, J lost 2 bases, and 7 bases stayed unmatched. CDR1 MNHNS and CDR2 SASEGT come from the germline V gene. CDR3 length: 16 amino acids. The sample's time point: cycle 4 day 1 (C4D1), after five to seven weeks of nivolumab. Exposure to brentuximab vedotin varied, and each patient had relapsed following autologous stem cell transplantation. Study observations and caveats: Compared with healthy donors, newly diagnosed patients reportedly showed lower baseline TCR diversity. Partial responders and progressors had significantly lower baseline TCR diversity. There was a significant rise in CD4+ TCR diversity by C4D1, with no such rise for CD8+.

Sequencing was performed on peripheral blood mononuclear cells (PBMCs), taken before the fourth cycle of nivolumab. This TCR came from a human donor with classical Hodgkin lymphoma. This chain joins TRBV6-1 and TRBJ2-5, with 8 bases matching TRBD2. CDR3 coding DNA: TGTGCCAGCAGTGAATTTGGGACTAGAATTCAAGAGACCCAGTACTTC. This translates into CASSEFGTRIQETQYF.